The clone carrying this T cell receptor beta chain was recorded at least ten times. The antigen remains undetermined. 5'RACE, which relied on constant-segment primers, yielded TCR alpha and TCR beta cDNA libraries carrying sample barcodes and UMIs. TCRdb fed the 5' RACE reads into MiXCR, producing one record per CDR3 protein. Of around 250,000 distinct CDR3 sequences listed, roughly 17% are singletons. The entry originates in a study of T-cell memory formation after mild COVID-19. Study conclusions and caveats: The authors did not confirm SARS-CoV-2 specificity of second-wave clones peaking day 37.

The sample taken for sequencing was PBMCs or a T cell subset sorted from them (not recorded which). This sequence originates from a man aged 18 to 30 who had mild COVID-19 (a few samples of this study predate the infection). Cell type and time point are not known.

CDR3 amino acids: CATSSGTGDTGELFF. The CDR3 bases are TGTGCCACCAGCAGTGGGACGGGGGACACCGGGGAGCTGTTTTTT. The chain carries TRBV15 and TRBJ2-2, with D perhaps matching TRBD2 (6 bases). The V and J ends lost 3 bases and 3 bases respectively, with 11 bases between them. This CDR3 has 15 amino acids. Per germline, CDR1 LNHNV and CDR2 YYDKDF (reference sequence).